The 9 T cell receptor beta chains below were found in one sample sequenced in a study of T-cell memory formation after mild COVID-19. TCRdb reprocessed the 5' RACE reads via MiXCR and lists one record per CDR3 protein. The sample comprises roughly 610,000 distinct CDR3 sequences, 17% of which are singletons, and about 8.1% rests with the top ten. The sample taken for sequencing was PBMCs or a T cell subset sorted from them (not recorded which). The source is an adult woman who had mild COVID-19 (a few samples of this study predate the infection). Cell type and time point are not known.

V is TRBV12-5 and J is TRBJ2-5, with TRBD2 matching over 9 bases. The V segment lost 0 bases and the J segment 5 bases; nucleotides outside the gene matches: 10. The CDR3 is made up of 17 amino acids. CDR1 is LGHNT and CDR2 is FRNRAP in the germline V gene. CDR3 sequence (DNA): TGTGCTAGTGGTTTGGTAATCCCAGCGGGGGGCCTTGAGACCCAGTACTTC. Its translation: CASGLVIPAGGLETQYF.

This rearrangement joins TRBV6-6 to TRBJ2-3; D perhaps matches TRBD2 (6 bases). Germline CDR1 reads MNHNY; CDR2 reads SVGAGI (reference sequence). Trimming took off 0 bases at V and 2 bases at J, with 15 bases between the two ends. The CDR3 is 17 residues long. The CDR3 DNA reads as TGTGCCAGCAGTTACTCAGTGGCAACTAGCTCCACAGATACGCAGTATTTT. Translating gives CASSYSVATSSTDTQYF.

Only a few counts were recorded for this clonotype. The CDR3 DNA reads TGCAGCGTTGAAGATCGGGGACAGTCCCTACTGCGCTATGGCTACACCTTC. It is translated as CSVEDRGQSLLRYGYTF. The J gene is TRBJ1-2, the V gene TRBV29-1; TRBD1 agrees at 7 bases. Germline V gene data show CDR1 as SQVTM and CDR2 as ANQGSEA. Trimming removed 0 bases from V and 4 bases from J; junction bases left unmatched: 14. The CDR3 runs to 17 residues.

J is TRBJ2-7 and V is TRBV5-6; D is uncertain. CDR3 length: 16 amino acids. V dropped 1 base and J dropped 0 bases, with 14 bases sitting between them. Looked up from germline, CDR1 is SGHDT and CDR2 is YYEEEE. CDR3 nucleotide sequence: TGTGCCAGCAGCTTGCGTCCGAATCCGAGCTCCTACGAGCAGTACTTC. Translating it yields CASSLRPNPSSYEQYF. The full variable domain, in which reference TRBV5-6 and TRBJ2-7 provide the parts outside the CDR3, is DAGVTQSPTHLIKTRGQQVTLRCSPKSGHDTVSWYQQALGQGPQFIFQYYEEEERQRGNFPDRFSGHQFPNYSSELNVNALLLGDSALYLCASSLRPNPSSYEQYFGPGTRLTVT.

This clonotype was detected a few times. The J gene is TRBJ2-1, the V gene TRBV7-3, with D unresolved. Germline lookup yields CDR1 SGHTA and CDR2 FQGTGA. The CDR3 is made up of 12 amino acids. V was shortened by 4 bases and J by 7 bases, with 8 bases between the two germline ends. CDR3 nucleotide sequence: TGTGCCAGCAGCTCAGCTGGGAATGAGCAGTTCTTC. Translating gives CASSSAGNEQFF.

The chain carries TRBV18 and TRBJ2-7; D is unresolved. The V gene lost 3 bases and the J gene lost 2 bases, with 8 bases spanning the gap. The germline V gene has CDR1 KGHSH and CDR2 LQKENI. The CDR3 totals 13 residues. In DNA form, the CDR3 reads TGTGCCAGCTCACCTACTGCCACCTACGAGCAGTACTTC. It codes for CASSPTATYEQYF.

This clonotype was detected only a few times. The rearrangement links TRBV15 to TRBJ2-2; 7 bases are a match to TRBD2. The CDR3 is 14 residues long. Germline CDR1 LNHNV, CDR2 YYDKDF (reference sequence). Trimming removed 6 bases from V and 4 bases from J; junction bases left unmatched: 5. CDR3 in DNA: TGTGCCACCAGGGTGGTAGCGGGCACCGGGGAGCTGTTTTTT. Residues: CATRVVAGTGELFF.

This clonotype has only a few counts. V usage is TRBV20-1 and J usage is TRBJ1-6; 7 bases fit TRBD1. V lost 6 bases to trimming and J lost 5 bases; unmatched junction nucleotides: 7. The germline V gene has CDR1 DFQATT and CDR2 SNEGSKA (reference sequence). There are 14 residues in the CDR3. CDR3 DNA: TGCAGTGCCTCACAGGGGAACGATAATTCACCCCTCCACTTT. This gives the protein CSASQGNDNSPLHF.

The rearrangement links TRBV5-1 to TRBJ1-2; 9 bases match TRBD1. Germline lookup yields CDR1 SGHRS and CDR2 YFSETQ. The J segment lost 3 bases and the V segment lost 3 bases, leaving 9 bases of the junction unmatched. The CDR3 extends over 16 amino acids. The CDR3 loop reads CASSSVGTGFDYGYTF. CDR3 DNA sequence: TGCGCCAGCAGCTCGGTGGGGACAGGGTTCGACTATGGCTACACCTTC.